This T cell receptor beta chain was obtained from a study of shared clonotypes between healthy human individuals. Whole-study findings and limits: Non-shared clonotypes had lower generation probabilities than those shared by all four donors.

Germline V CDR1 and CDR2: SNHLY, FYNNEI. The CDR3 runs to 14 residues. Between the trimmed V and J ends, which lost 8 bases and 3 bases, there was a span of 17 bases. Remarks on this clone: The antigen is not known.

Profiling relied on immunoSEQ multiplex PCR, and the TCRdb table lists in-frame clones only, not all of them. The sample contains approximately 710,000 clones, 90% of which appear only once. Those who donated were healthy HIV-negative adults, with no recent acute infections or vaccinations reported. The sample comprised memory CD8+ T cells from PBMCs. The subset is: CD45RO+ cells pooled with CCR7-negative TemRA cells. This chain uses TRBV2 with TRBJ2-7; no firm D call. The TCR sequence derives from a young man in good health. Some clones in this sample may be carry-over from other donors' samples. The chain's CDR3 is CASGALPQNYEQYF. In DNA form, the CDR3 reads TGTGCCAGCGGCGCGCTGCCCCAGAACTACGAGCAGTACTTC. Looking up the rest from reference TRBV2 and TRBJ2-7 gives the full variable domain: EPEVTQTPSHQVTQMGQEVILRCVPISNHLYFYWYRQILGQKVEFLVSFYNNEISEKSEIFDDQFSVERPDGSNFTLKIRSTKLEDSAMYFCASGALPQNYEQYFGPGTRLTVT.